The rows below give T cell receptor beta chains drawn from one sample of a study of T cell repertoires in aging, cancer and after chemotherapy. TCRdb reprocessed the multiplex PCR reads with MiXCR, giving one entry per CDR3 protein. The data show around 15,000 distinct CDR3 sequences, roughly 53% seen once. Input material: blood. Every receptor here comes from a human donor in good health. CDR3s include the opening cysteine and the closing phenylalanine or tryptophan. D genes are given only for firm matches. Clone sizes are given selectively: once, few, many, or a class where the clone is expanded.

clone size	J gene	D gene	V gene	CDR3 protein	CDR3 DNA
-	TRBJ2-2	TRBD1	TRBV12-3/TRBV12-4	CASSGTGEGRELFF	TGTGCCAGTTCCGGGACAGGGGAAGGCAGGGAGCTGTTTTTT
-	TRBJ2-1	TRBD2	TRBV5-1	CASRGSGRSNNEQFF	TGCGCCAGCAGAGGAAGCGGGAGGAGTAACAATGAGCAGTTCTTC
-	TRBJ1-1	-	TRBV29-1	CSVERHRHTEAFF	TGCAGCGTTGAAAGACACCGGCACACTGAAGCTTTCTTT
-	TRBJ2-7	TRBD1	TRBV30	CAYGQGREEQYF	TGTGCCTACGGACAGGGCCGTGAAGAGCAGTACTTC
-	TRBJ2-2	TRBD2	TRBV27	CASSLTSGYDTGELFF	TGTGCCAGCAGTCTGACTAGCGGGTATGACACCGGGGAGCTGTTTTTT
medium-sized	TRBJ2-3	-	TRBV29-1	CSVEGLRGADTQYF	TGCAGCGTTGAGGGACTGCGGGGTGCAGATACGCAGTATTTT
medium-sized	TRBJ2-2	TRBD1	TRBV11-1	CASSLGTGKLFF	TGTGCCAGCAGCTTAGGGACAGGGAAGCTGTTTTTT
once	TRBJ2-7	TRBD2	TRBV5-1	CASSLAASGGWANYEQYF	TGCGCCAGCAGCTTGGCGGCTAGCGGGGGCTGGGCTAACTACGAGCAGTACTTC
few	TRBJ2-1	-	TRBV6-5	CASTHGDEQFF	TGTGCCAGCACACACGGGGATGAGCAGTTCTTC
-	TRBJ1-2	-	TRBV6-4	CASSERGDYGYTF	TGTGCCAGCAGTGAAAGGGGCGACTATGGCTACACCTTC
-	TRBJ1-6	TRBD1	TRBV27	CASSSQTGGDSPLHF	TGTGCCAGCAGTTCCCAGACAGGGGGCGATTCACCCCTCCACTTT
medium-sized	TRBJ2-3	-	TRBV5-5	CASTIWGAGDTQYF	TGTGCCAGCACCATTTGGGGGGCAGGAGATACGCAGTATTTT